This T cell receptor (beta chain) was identified in a study of blood T cell repertoires in COVID-19. Turning to the study itself: PBMCs, B-cell-depleted T cells, or T cells were the source of the cDNA or gDNA that made up the material.

Original processing notes: Nucleated cell number was recorded as an estimate derived from reference gene primer amplification. TCRdb's copy holds only in-frame clones and misses some; the assay was immunoSEQ multiplex PCR. The V and J calls and the clone size are those of that table, but D and trimming were determined from the DNA. Seen here are 100,000 or so clones, 70% to 80% observed once, and the top ten hold around 30%. The CDR3 extends over 14 amino acids. Germline V lookup: CDR1 MNHEY, CDR2 SVGAGI. The junction had 9 bases not matched to a gene; V was cut back by 8 bases and J by 4 bases. Input material: peripheral blood. V gene TRBV6-5 combines with J gene TRBJ1-1; 8 bases line up with TRBD1. The TCR comes from a man between 70 and 80 years old with active or convalescent COVID-19. CDR3 coding DNA: TGTGCCAGCTTCTCAGGGGGCTGGGGCACTGAAGCTTTCTTT. Amino acid sequence: CASFSGGWGTEAFF.